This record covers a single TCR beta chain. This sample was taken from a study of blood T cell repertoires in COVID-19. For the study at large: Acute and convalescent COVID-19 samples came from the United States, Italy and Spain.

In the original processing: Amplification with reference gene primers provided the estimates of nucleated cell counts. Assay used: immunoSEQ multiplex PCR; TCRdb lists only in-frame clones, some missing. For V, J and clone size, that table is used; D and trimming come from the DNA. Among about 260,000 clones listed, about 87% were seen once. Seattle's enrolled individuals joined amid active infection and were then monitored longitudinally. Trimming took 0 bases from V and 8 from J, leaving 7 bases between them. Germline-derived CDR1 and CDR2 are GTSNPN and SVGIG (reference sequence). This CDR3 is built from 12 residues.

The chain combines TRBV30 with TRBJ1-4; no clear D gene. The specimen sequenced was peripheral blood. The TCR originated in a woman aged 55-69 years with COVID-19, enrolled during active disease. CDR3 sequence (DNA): TGTGCCTGGAGTGTACGCAGAGAAAAACTGTTTTTT. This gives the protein CAWSVRREKLFF.